This T cell receptor beta chain was observed in a study of blood T cells in healthy people across ages. Overall study: There was about one barcoded beta molecule captured by template switching per two T cells.

Study-wide results and limits: Per million T cells, TCR beta diversity dropped roughly linearly as age increased.

Donors were systemically healthy Caucasian individuals from Russia aged roughly 6 to 95 years. A second 7 to 11 cycle PCR used barcoded and J-beta primers. A single record per CDR3 protein comes from TCRdb applying MiXCR to the 5' RACE reads. The table records about 1.6 million distinct CDR3 sequences, about 32% of them present only once. From germline, CDR1 is LGHNA and CDR2 YNFKEQ. CDR3 length: 17 amino acids. The V and J ends lost 0 bases and 1 base respectively, with 15 bases between them. This clonotype was detected ten times or more. The antigen remains undetermined. The chain joins TRBV4-2 to TRBJ2-5; TRBD1 might be the D (7 bases). This sequence originates from a woman aged 25 to 45 in good health. Sequencing input: blood. The CDR3 DNA is TGTGCCAGCAGCCAAGACCTCCCAGGGGGGCTCCAAGAGACCCAGTACTTC. Encoded protein: CASSQDLPGGLQETQYF.